The next 8 T cell receptor beta chains were all read from a single sample in a study of cytomegalovirus exposure and HLA in healthy donors. PCR amplification relied on 60 Vbeta primers (plus 13 Jbeta primers). TCRdb keeps only in-frame clones here, not all; method: immunoSEQ multiplex PCR. The sample yields around 160,000 clones, roughly 80% seen once. The sample taken for sequencing was PBMCs. All receptors come from a male donor in good health and CMV-seropositive.

This chain uses TRBV27 with TRBJ2-7; a weak D match, TRBD1 (5 bases). This CDR3 is built from 13 residues. Looked up from germline, CDR1 is MNHEY and CDR2 is SMNVEV (reference sequence). Trimming took 7 bases from V and 2 from J, leaving 12 bases between them. For the CDR3, the DNA is TGTGCCAGCAAGAAGGGGTCGACCTACGAGCAGTACTTC. Amino acid sequence: CASKKGSTYEQYF.

This clone was found once. This chain joins TRBV7-9 and TRBJ1-2; 11 bases fit TRBD1. J lost 4 bases, V lost 1 base, and 2 bases had no gene match. From germline, CDR1 is SEHNR and CDR2 FQNEAQ (reference sequence). This CDR3 contains 15 residues. The DNA of the CDR3 is TGTGCCAGCAGCTTAGGGACAGGGGGCGGCTATGGCTACACCTTC. It encodes CASSLGTGGGYGYTF.

Here the CDR3 DNA reads TGTGCCAGCAGACTAGGCCCGGCGGACTATGGCTACACCTTC. Protein: CASRLGPADYGYTF. The genes are TRBV6-7 and TRBJ1-2; no clear D. TRBV6-7 falls under the ORF class, with uncertain function. V dropped 6 bases and J dropped 3 bases, with 14 bases sitting between them. The CDR3 totals 14 residues.

This rearrangement joins TRBV4-3 to TRBJ1-2, with D unclear. Germline V gives CDR1 LGHNA, CDR2 YSLEER. V lost 4 bases and J lost 4, with 19 bases in between. The CDR3 runs 16 residues. In nucleotides, the CDR3 is TGCGCCAGCAGCCCTCACCAACTCACGGGAGGCTATGGCTACACCTTC. Its translation is CASSPHQLTGGYGYTF.

The rearrangement links TRBV20-1 to TRBJ1-1, with D possibly TRBD1 on 6 matching bases. Germline lookup yields CDR1 DFQATT and CDR2 SNEGSKA (reference sequence). The CDR3 has 11 residues. Trimming pared 4 bases from V and 11 bases from J, leaving 14 bases between. CDR3 region: CSAISGVWAFF. CDR3 bases: TGCAGTGCTATCTCAGGGGTCTGGGCTTTCTTT.

The chain carries TRBV19 and TRBJ2-7, with 11 bases lining up with TRBD2. J gave up 2 bases and V 5 bases, and 5 bases lay outside the gene matches. CDR1 is LNHDA and CDR2 is SQIVND in the germline V gene (reference sequence). The CDR3 runs to 15 residues. CDR3 coding DNA: TGTGCCAGTAGTGAGATAGCGGGGGGGCCCTACGAGCAGTACTTC. Its protein product is CASSEIAGGPYEQYF.

The chain combines TRBV7-8 with TRBJ1-2; a possible D gene is TRBD1 (6 bases). The CDR3 loop spans 16 amino acids. V dropped 1 base and J dropped 0 bases, with 12 bases sitting between them. Germline CDR1 reads SGHVS; CDR2 reads FQNEAQ. In DNA form, the CDR3 reads TGTGCCAGCAGCTTAGTACCGACAGGAGCTAACTATGGCTACACCTTC. Translating gives CASSLVPTGANYGYTF.

The gene calls are TRBV18 and TRBJ1-5; D not certain. CDR1 is KGHSH, CDR2 LQKENI, per germline. V lost 1 base and J lost 3, with 10 bases in between. CDR3 length: 15 amino acids. The CDR3 region is CASSPLPQDNQPQHF. The CDR3 DNA is TGTGCCAGCTCACCACTTCCACAAGACAATCAGCCCCAGCATTTT.